This T cell receptor beta chain was captured in a study of beta chain features in type 1 diabetes (dated by TCRdb to 2016 to 2019). With respect to the entire study: Mean age, gender distribution, total cell number and subset yield were not different between patients and healthy donors. A total of 85 million to 140 million sorted cells were examined across all samples, and the number of cells per subset was strongly correlated with RNA yield. Naive and central memory subsets were obtained from all 30 or so donors, but regulatory and stem cell-like memory subsets were isolated from only 8 patients and 8 healthy donors. The study compared the TCRB repertoires of sorted circulating CD4+ T cell subsets in recently diagnosed type 1 diabetes patients with those in matched healthy donors.

From each donor, a single peripheral blood sample of around 120 mL on average was drawn into heparinised tubes. A BD FACSAria II and a panel including CD45RO, CCR7, CD25, CD127, CD95 and CD27 were used to sort naive, central memory, regulatory and stem cell-like memory CD4+ T cells. All sorted populations exceeded 95% purity. PBMCs were separated immediately by Lymphoprep density gradient centrifugation and were stained directly, without being cultured. So that batch effects would be minimized, each experiment stained and sorted samples in pairs, pairing one healthy donor with one patient. Concerning this clone itself: Its antigen is still unknown. Base qualities were left out, and no much larger clone turns up one base away.

For this chain, trimming is 4 bases at the V end and 2 bases at the J end, and the number of junction bases without a gene match is 3. CDR1 and CDR2 are read off the germline V gene as SGHTA and FQGNSA. The CDR3 has 15 amino acids, counting the end cysteine and phenylalanine. The read is trimmed to its CDR3 DNA, 45 bases read in frame from base 1. The entire amount of isolated RNA was reverse transcribed using the High Capacity cDNA Reverse Transcription Kit, so the sequenced TCRB transcripts were expressed ones. Deep immunoSEQ sequencing was performed on naive, central memory and regulatory T cell samples, with an average of about 4 million total reads per sample. Sorted cells were lysed in RLT buffer, and RNA was extracted using DNase-treated RNeasy Micro or Mini kits according to cell number. Each cell subset was processed separately to prevent cross-contamination, with patient and healthy donor samples processed together. The immunoSEQ multiplex PCR was used to amplify TCRB sequences from cDNA, yielding 87-bp fragments that span the CDR3 region. Amplicons were sequenced on the Illumina HiSeq platform. The source study handled its data this way. Synthetic template baselines were used to correct PCR bias computationally, reads within Hamming distance 2 were collapsed together, and singletons that could not be merged were discarded. Reads were aligned against IMGT so that V, D and J genes, CDR3 length and insertions or deletions at six rearrangement sites could be assigned. Within each subset, clonotype counts were normalized to the number of sorted cells before true diversity and Gini coefficients were calculated with the tcR R package. Repertoire sharing was quantified using the overlap coefficient calculated on TCRB nucleotide sequences. What TCRdb holds here is the immuneACCESS table cut down to in-frame rearrangements. Part of the clones is not present; checked against another copy, under half of the missing clones reflect an unresolved V gene, and the others are unexplained. That table is the source of V, J and clone size, and D and trimming were worked out from the DNA. The sample table records more than 150,000 clones; about 13% of these occur just once. Approximately 0.64% of the sample belongs to the ten largest clones.

Broader findings and caveats from the paper: Because cDNA rather than genomic DNA was sequenced, highly expressing activated cells could have been over-represented, although no difference in activation and CD3 levels was found between groups. At VDJ recombination sites, type 1 diabetes patients had fewer insertions and more deleted nucleotides, which implies abnormalities in thymic rearrangement. Because the HLA sub-analyses included only small numbers of individuals, any influence of HLA type on TCRB rearrangement was left unresolved. Type 1 diabetes patients showed a moderate but significant shortening of TCRB CDR3 length in all four CD4+ subsets. Shorter templates might be favored by PCR, yet because patient and control samples were amplified and corrected together, any such skew would affect both groups equally. Naive, central memory and regulatory TCRB repertoires appeared to be more similar among patients than among healthy donors.

Sequenced material: central memory CD4+ T cells from blood. The TCR sequence derives from a young woman in good health. Recombination connected TRBV7-2 to TRBJ2-7; a stretch of 12 junction bases matches TRBD2. The CDR3 region has the sequence CASSSASGRAYEQYF. The DNA sequence is TGTGCCAGCAGCTCCGCTAGCGGGAGGGCCTACGAGCAGTACTTC.